The rows below give T cell receptor beta chains drawn from one sample of a study of T cells in Graves' hyperthyroidism and ophthalmopathy. TCRdb reprocessed the multiplex PCR reads with MiXCR, giving one entry per CDR3 protein. The top ten clones hold under 8.5% of a sample with about 720,000 distinct CDR3 sequences, 16% of them seen once. Sequencing used blood. These receptors all come from a man aged 18 to 30 with Graves' hyperthyroidism. Each CDR3 is given with its conserved first and last residue. A D gene is named only where the DNA matches it firmly. Clone size is not always given. Where it is, it says once, few, many or a class for expanded clones.

j_gene,v_gene,d_gene,abundance,CDR3aa,CDR3nt
TRBJ2-1,TRBV19,TRBD2,few,CASSNGLAGPYNEQFF,TGTGCCAGTAGTAACGGACTAGCGGGACCCTACAATGAGCAGTTCTTC
TRBJ2-1,TRBV6-6,TRBD2,many,CASSYRGTSGKNEQFF,TGTGCCAGCAGTTACAGGGGGACTAGCGGAAAGAATGAGCAGTTCTTC
TRBJ1-1,TRBV18,TRBD1,many,CASSPWGTVMNTEAFF,TGTGCCAGCTCACCGTGGGGGACAGTAATGAACACTGAAGCTTTCTTT
TRBJ2-7,TRBV28,NA,many,CASSFRGRTSYEQYF,TGTGCCAGCAGTTTCAGGGGCCGGACCTCCTACGAGCAGTACTTC
TRBJ2-1,TRBV2,NA,many,CASMLDEQFF,TGTGCCAGCATGCTGGATGAGCAGTTCTTC
TRBJ2-1,TRBV14,TRBD2,NA,CASSLWTSEYNEQFF,TGTGCCAGCAGCCTCTGGACTAGCGAATACAATGAGCAGTTCTTC
TRBJ2-1,TRBV29-1,TRBD2,few,CSVEGTAGAYEQFF,TGCAGCGTTGAAGGCACAGCGGGAGCATATGAGCAGTTCTTC
TRBJ1-4,TRBV7-8,NA,few,CASSLKIGGEEKLFF,TGTGCCAGCAGCTTAAAAATCGGCGGAGAGGAAAAACTGTTTTTT
TRBJ2-7,TRBV12-3/TRBV12-4,TRBD2,many,CASSFIGREYEQYF,TGTGCCAGCAGTTTTATCGGGAGGGAGTACGAGCAGTACTTC
TRBJ2-1,TRBV6-1,NA,few,CASSERLTDNEQFF,TGTGCCAGCAGTGAGCGACTCACGGACAATGAGCAGTTCTTC
TRBJ2-3,TRBV6-2/TRBV6-3,TRBD2,few,CAAERVAGVSDTQYF,TGTGCGGCGGAGCGAGTAGCGGGAGTGTCGGATACGCAGTATTTT
TRBJ2-5,TRBV11-3,NA,many,CASSLGTGTGETQYF,TGTGCCAGCAGCTTAGGTACAGGGACGGGTGAGACCCAGTACTTC
TRBJ1-1,TRBV7-9,NA,NA,CASSLDQGMNTEAFF,TGTGCCAGCAGCTTAGATCAGGGGATGAACACTGAAGCTTTCTTT
TRBJ2-5,TRBV12-3/TRBV12-4,NA,NA,CASSWSGRVWVETQYF,TGTGCCAGCAGTTGGTCGGGCAGGGTGTGGGTGGAGACCCAGTACTTC
TRBJ2-3,TRBV15,NA,NA,CATSRDVGATTDTQYF,TGTGCCACCAGCAGAGATGTAGGGGCCACCACAGATACGCAGTATTTT
TRBJ2-7,TRBV2,TRBD1,few,CASSDSGTGNLFSYEQYF,TGTGCCAGCAGTGACTCCGGGACAGGAAACCTCTTCTCCTACGAGCAGTACTTC
TRBJ2-2,TRBV6-5,NA,NA,CASSYSRGAIAGELFF,TGTGCCAGCAGTTACTCGCGCGGAGCCATTGCCGGGGAGCTGTTTTTT
TRBJ2-7,TRBV6-1,TRBD1,few,CASGTGPLNYEQYF,TGTGCCAGCGGGACAGGCCCACTGAATTACGAGCAGTACTTC
TRBJ1-2,TRBV6-1,TRBD1,many,CASSVTGFGYTF,TGTGCCAGCAGCGTGACAGGGTTTGGCTACACCTTC
TRBJ2-1,TRBV3-1,NA,many,CASSQIGDEQFF,TGTGCCAGCAGCCAAATAGGCGATGAGCAGTTCTTC
TRBJ2-4,TRBV7-9,NA,NA,CASSLSGRDGIQYF,TGTGCCAGCAGCTTAAGTGGTAGGGACGGCATTCAGTACTTC
TRBJ2-7,TRBV12-3/TRBV12-4,TRBD2,many,CASSFAGLSGRALFEQYF,TGTGCCAGCAGTTTTGCCGGCCTTAGCGGGAGGGCCCTCTTCGAGCAGTACTTC
TRBJ2-5,TRBV30,NA,few,CAWSVGGEETQYF,TGTGCCTGGAGTGTAGGAGGGGAAGAGACCCAGTACTTC
TRBJ2-7,TRBV12-3/TRBV12-4,NA,many,CASSLTGTAKEYF,TGTGCCAGCAGTCTCACCGGGACGGCTAAGGAGTACTTC
TRBJ2-5,TRBV30,NA,many,CAWSLGVWKTQYF,TGTGCCTGGAGTCTGGGGGTGTGGAAGACCCAGTACTTC
TRBJ2-7,TRBV6-1,TRBD2,NA,CASMGLAGAYEQYF,TGTGCCAGCATGGGACTAGCGGGAGCCTACGAGCAGTACTTC
TRBJ2-7,TRBV12-3/TRBV12-4,NA,many,CASSLKSASSYEQYF,TGTGCCAGCAGTTTAAAGTCAGCCAGCTCCTACGAGCAGTACTTC
TRBJ2-7,TRBV27,TRBD1,many,CASSLKGLDRGREQYF,TGTGCCAGCAGTTTAAAGGGGCTAGACAGGGGCCGGGAGCAGTACTTC
TRBJ1-4,TRBV28,NA,few,CASSSPGNGNEKLFF,TGTGCCAGCAGTTCGCCAGGGAACGGTAATGAAAAACTGTTTTTT
TRBJ2-3,TRBV20-1,NA,few,CSARAVDTQYF,TGCAGTGCTAGAGCAGTCGATACGCAGTATTTT
TRBJ2-3,TRBV6-1,TRBD1,many,CASKGQPSTDTQYF,TGTGCCAGCAAGGGACAGCCTAGCACAGATACGCAGTATTTT
TRBJ2-7,TRBV11-2,TRBD2,many,CASSLESGRPVYEQYF,TGTGCCAGCAGCTTGGAAAGCGGGAGGCCCGTCTACGAGCAGTACTTC
TRBJ1-5,TRBV6-2/TRBV6-3,NA,NA,CASSYLTGGYQPQHF,TGTGCCAGCAGTTACCTAACCGGGGGCTACCAGCCCCAGCATTTT
TRBJ2-1,TRBV6-5,TRBD2,many,CASSYSIGLAGNEQFF,TGTGCCAGCAGTTACTCGATTGGACTAGCGGGTAATGAGCAGTTCTTC
TRBJ2-7,TRBV30,NA,NA,CAWSVYDEQYF,TGTGCCTGGAGTGTATACGACGAGCAGTACTTC
TRBJ1-5,TRBV20-1,NA,NA,CSVRDGNQPQHF,TGCAGTGTACGGGACGGCAATCAGCCCCAGCATTTT
TRBJ2-1,TRBV10-1,TRBD1,NA,CASSDSGQGDEQFF,TGCGCCAGCAGTGATTCGGGACAGGGCGATGAGCAGTTCTTC
TRBJ2-1,TRBV20-1,TRBD2,NA,CSAWAGTSSVQFF,TGCAGTGCTTGGGCCGGGACTAGCAGTGTGCAGTTCTTC
TRBJ2-7,TRBV28,NA,many,CASRAPGEGNWEQYF,TGTGCCAGCAGAGCTCCCGGGGAAGGGAACTGGGAGCAGTACTTC
TRBJ2-7,TRBV5-6,TRBD2,NA,CASSLWLAAYEQYF,TGTGCCAGCAGCTTGTGGCTAGCGGCCTACGAGCAGTACTTC
TRBJ1-1,TRBV20-1,NA,many,CSAQRPGGAFF,TGCAGTGCTCAGAGGCCCGGAGGAGCTTTCTTT
TRBJ2-5,TRBV2,TRBD1,NA,CASRQGAETQYF,TGTGCCAGCAGACAGGGGGCTGAGACCCAGTACTTC
TRBJ2-7,TRBV11-3,NA,few,CASSLDGRDSYEQYF,TGTGCCAGCAGCTTGGACGGTCGAGATTCCTACGAGCAGTACTTC
TRBJ2-1,TRBV4-1,TRBD2,NA,CASSHQGLAGRNEQFF,TGCGCCAGCAGCCACCAGGGACTAGCGGGAAGAAATGAGCAGTTCTTC
TRBJ2-7,TRBV6-1,TRBD2,many,CASRSGTSGISRREQYF,TGTGCCAGCAGATCCGGGACTAGCGGGATTTCGAGGAGGGAGCAGTACTTC
TRBJ1-5,TRBV20-1,NA,many,CSARDEGSNQPQHF,TGCAGTGCTAGAGACGAGGGGAGCAATCAGCCCCAGCATTTT
TRBJ1-1,TRBV20-1,NA,many,CSARASHMNTEAFF,TGCAGTGCTAGAGCGAGCCACATGAACACTGAAGCTTTCTTT
TRBJ2-7,TRBV5-1,TRBD2,few,CASSGWTSGRTYEQYF,TGCGCCAGCAGCGGTTGGACTAGCGGGAGGACCTACGAGCAGTACTTC
TRBJ1-2,TRBV6-2/TRBV6-3,TRBD1,NA,CASITSGGGYGYTF,TGTGCCAGCATTACCTCAGGGGGCGGATATGGCTACACCTTC
TRBJ2-2,TRBV20-1,TRBD2,few,CSANIVGGAGELFF,TGCAGTGCTAACATAGTGGGAGGGGCCGGGGAGCTGTTTTTT
TRBJ2-3,TRBV5-1,TRBD2,few,CASSQGLAGELDTQYF,TGCGCCAGCAGCCAGGGACTAGCGGGAGAACTTGATACGCAGTATTTT
TRBJ2-5,TRBV9,NA,many,CASSVATSLNQETQYF,TGTGCCAGCAGCGTAGCTACAAGCTTGAACCAAGAGACCCAGTACTTC
TRBJ1-5,TRBV28,NA,few,CASSEPLGRSNQPQHF,TGTGCCAGCAGCGAACCTCTGGGAAGAAGCAATCAGCCCCAGCATTTT
TRBJ2-5,TRBV5-6,TRBD2,few,CASSSRTSGRSLETQYF,TGTGCCAGCAGCTCTCGGACTAGCGGGAGATCTTTAGAGACCCAGTACTTC
TRBJ1-2,TRBV2,NA,many,CASSVRAVSNYGYTF,TGTGCCAGCAGTGTGCGGGCAGTCTCTAACTATGGCTACACCTTC